This is a list of T cell receptor beta chains from one sample in a study of blood T cell repertoires in COVID-19. Assay used: immunoSEQ multiplex PCR; TCRdb lists only in-frame clones, some missing. This sample has approximately 90,000 clones, with over 70% found just once. The source material was peripheral blood. All receptors come from an elderly woman with active or convalescent COVID-19. The CDR3 runs from the conserved cysteine through the conserved F or W. The order of the fields is V gene, J gene, CDR3 protein.

TRBV9	TRBJ2-1	CASSRGSVSSYNEQFF
TRBV7-3	TRBJ1-1	CASSQGEVNTEAFF
TRBV19	TRBJ2-5	CASSIATSAPRATQYF
TRBV7-3	TRBJ2-3	CASSVSGRRTDTQYF
TRBV5-1	TRBJ1-1	CASSFLPGGENTEAFF
TRBV19	TRBJ2-3	CASSTYRASRDTQYF
TRBV9	TRBJ2-7	CASSSRGNRAPVYEQYF
TRBV24-1	TRBJ2-5	CATSDHGLGGETQYF
TRBV29-1	TRBJ2-2	CSVVQFGGQGATGELFF
TRBV19	TRBJ2-2	CASISTPGLAGVGTGELFF
TRBV28	TRBJ2-1	CASSFLYNEQFF
TRBV4-2	TRBJ2-3	CASKLQDRDREDTQYF
TRBV11-3	TRBJ1-1	CASSLAGGQWAFF
TRBV5-1	TRBJ2-6	CASSFLESSGANVLTF
TRBV9	TRBJ2-7	CASSSHRGEQYF
TRBV5-1	TRBJ2-5	CASSPGGTGQETQYF
TRBV28	TRBJ1-6	CASRPQNSPLHF
TRBV29-1	TRBJ2-7	CSVAGWGTSSYEQYF
TRBV25-1	TRBJ1-5	CASSEFGEDLSNQPQHF
TRBV5-1	TRBJ1-2	CASSLVAQGAGGYTF
TRBV3-1/TRBV3-2	TRBJ2-5	CASSPVTFQETQYF
TRBV7-3	TRBJ2-1	CASSLVAEQHNEQFF
TRBV6-2/TRBV6-3	TRBJ2-7	CASSYSAGYEQYF
TRBV7-3	TRBJ1-5	CASSAGIHQPQHF
TRBV6-5	TRBJ1-1	CASVLQMNTEAFF
TRBV18	TRBJ2-7	CASSEGLAGGYEQYF
TRBV3-1/TRBV3-2	TRBJ2-4	CASSQEGSGNIQYF
TRBV3-1/TRBV3-2	TRBJ1-4	CASSQEASRAEKLFF
TRBV19	TRBJ2-7	CASSIASGRMSYEQYF